The sequence of this TCR beta chain was determined in a study of T cell responses to AZD1222 COVID-19 vaccine. Data came from immunoSEQ multiplex PCR; TCRdb stores just in-frame clones and leaves some out. In the table there are about 120,000 clones, 80% to 90% of which are singletons. This clone appeared a few times. Its antigen remains unidentified. V dropped 3 bases and J dropped 11 bases, with 17 bases sitting between them. The V gene's germline CDR1 is MNHEY and CDR2 SMNVEV (reference sequence). The CDR3 sequence is 13 residues long. Broader study findings: Nearly half of the spike-specific TCRs reportedly recognize variant regions that carry no mutations. Spike-wide vaccine-associated CD4 TCRs dominated at 160-218 and 743-854. A mostly white British donor set with more females was recruited, and clonal diversity was possibly underestimated.

The source of this sequence is an adult in good health. The input for sequencing was peripheral blood, taken on day 0 of AZD1222 vaccination. The chain combines TRBV27 with TRBJ2-7; weak D call: TRBD2 (5 bases). In DNA, the CDR3 is TGTGCCAGCAGTTTGGGTTTATATATGGAGGAGTACTTC. This translates into CASSLGLYMEEYF.